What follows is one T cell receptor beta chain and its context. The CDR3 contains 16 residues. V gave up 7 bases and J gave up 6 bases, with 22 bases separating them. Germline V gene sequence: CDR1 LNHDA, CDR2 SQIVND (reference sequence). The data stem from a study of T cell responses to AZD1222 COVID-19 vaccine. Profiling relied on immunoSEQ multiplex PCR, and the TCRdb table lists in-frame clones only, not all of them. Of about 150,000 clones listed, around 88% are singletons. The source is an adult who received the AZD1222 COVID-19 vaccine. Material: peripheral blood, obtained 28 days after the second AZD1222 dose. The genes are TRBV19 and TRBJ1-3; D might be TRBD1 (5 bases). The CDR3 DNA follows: TGTGCCAGTAAGGGCATTCGGGGCGGTCAAGAAAACACCATATATTTT. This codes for CASKGIRGGQENTIYF.